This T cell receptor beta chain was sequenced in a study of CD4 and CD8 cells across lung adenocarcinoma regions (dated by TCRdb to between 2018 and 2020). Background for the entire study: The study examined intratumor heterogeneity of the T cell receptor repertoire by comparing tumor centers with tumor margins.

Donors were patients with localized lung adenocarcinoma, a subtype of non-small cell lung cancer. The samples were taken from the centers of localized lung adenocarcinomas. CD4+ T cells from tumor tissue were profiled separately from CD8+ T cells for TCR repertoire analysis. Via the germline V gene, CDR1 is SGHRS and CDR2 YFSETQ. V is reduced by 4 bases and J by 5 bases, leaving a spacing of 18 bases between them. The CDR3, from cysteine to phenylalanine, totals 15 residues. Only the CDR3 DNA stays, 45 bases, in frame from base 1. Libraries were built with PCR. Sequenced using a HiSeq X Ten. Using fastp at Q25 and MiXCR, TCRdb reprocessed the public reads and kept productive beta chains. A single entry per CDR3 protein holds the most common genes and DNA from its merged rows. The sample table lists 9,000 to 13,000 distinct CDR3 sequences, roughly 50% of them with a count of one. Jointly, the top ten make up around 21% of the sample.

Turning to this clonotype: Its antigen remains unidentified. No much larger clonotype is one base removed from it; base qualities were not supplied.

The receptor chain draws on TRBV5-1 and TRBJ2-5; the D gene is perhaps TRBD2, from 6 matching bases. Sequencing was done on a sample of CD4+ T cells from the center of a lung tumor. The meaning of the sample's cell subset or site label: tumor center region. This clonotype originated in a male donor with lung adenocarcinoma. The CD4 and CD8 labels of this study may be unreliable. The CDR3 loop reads CASSPLASGSETQYF. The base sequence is TGCGCCAGCAGCCCGCTAGCGTCGGGCTCGGAGACCCAGTACTTC.